This T cell receptor (beta chain) is from a study of technical replicates of blood from a handful of donors. This table comes from immunoSEQ multiplex PCR, and its TCRdb copy is limited to in-frame clones, with some not included. Here the sample spans over 65,000 clones, roughly 98% being singletons. The CDR3 runs to 11 residues. V gave up 3 bases and J gave up 6 bases, with 7 bases separating them. Per the germline V gene, CDR1 is DFQATT and CDR2 is SNEGSKA (reference sequence). The rearrangement joins TRBV20-1 to TRBJ2-3; no clear D. The source material was T cells isolated from PBMCs. This TCR derives from a human donor in good health. DNA for the CDR3: TGCAGTGCTAGGAGCCACGATACGCAGTATTTT. Translated: CSARSHDTQYF.